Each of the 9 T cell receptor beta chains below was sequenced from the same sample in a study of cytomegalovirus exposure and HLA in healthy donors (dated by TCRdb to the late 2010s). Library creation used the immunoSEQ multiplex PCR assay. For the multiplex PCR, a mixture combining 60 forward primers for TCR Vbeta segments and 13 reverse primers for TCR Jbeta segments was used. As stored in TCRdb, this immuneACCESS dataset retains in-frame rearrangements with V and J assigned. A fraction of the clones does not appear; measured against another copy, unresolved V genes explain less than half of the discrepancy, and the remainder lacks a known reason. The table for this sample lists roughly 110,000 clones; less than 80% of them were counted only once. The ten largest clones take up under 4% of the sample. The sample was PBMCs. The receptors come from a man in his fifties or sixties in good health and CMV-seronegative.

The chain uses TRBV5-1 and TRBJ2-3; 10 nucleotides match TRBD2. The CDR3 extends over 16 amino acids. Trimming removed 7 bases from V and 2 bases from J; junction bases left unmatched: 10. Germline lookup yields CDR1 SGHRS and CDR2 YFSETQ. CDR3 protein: CASGASGGSSTDTQYF. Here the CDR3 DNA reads TGCGCCAGCGGCGCTAGCGGGGGATCGTCCACAGATACGCAGTATTTT. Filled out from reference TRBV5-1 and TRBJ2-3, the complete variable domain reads KAGVTQTPRYLIKTRGQQVTLSCSPISGHRSVSWYQQTPGQGLQFLFEYFSETQRNKGNFPGRFSGRQFSNSRSEMNVSTLELGDSALYLCASGASGGSSTDTQYFGPGTRLTVL.

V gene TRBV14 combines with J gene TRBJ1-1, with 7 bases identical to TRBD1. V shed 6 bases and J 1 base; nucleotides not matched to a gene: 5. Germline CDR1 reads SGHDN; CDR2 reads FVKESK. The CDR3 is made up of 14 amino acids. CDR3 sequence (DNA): TGTGCCAGCAGAAAGGACAGGCGGAACACTGAAGCTTTCTTT. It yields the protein CASRKDRRNTEAFF. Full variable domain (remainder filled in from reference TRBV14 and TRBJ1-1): EAGVTQFPSHSVIEKGQTVTLRCDPISGHDNLYWYRRVMGKEIKFLLHFVKESKQDESGMPNNRFLAERTGGTYSTLKVQPAELEDSGVYFCASRKDRRNTEAFFGQGTRLTVV.

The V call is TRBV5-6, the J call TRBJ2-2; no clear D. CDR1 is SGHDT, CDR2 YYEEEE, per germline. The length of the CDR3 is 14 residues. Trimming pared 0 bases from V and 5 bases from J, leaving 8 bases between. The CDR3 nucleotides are TGTGCCAGCAGCTTGGTCGCAGTAACCGGGGAGCTGTTTTTT. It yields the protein CASSLVAVTGELFF. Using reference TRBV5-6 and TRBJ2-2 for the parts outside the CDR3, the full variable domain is DAGVTQSPTHLIKTRGQQVTLRCSPKSGHDTVSWYQQALGQGPQFIFQYYEEEERQRGNFPDRFSGHQFPNYSSELNVNALLLGDSALYLCASSLVAVTGELFFGEGSRLTVL.

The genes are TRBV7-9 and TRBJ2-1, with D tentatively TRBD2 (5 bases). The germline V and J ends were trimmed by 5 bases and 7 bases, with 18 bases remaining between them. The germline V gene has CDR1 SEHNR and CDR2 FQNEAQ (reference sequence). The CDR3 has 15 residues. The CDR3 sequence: CASSMTTYSTNEQFF. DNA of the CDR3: TGTGCCAGCAGCATGACTACTTACAGTACTAATGAGCAGTTCTTC. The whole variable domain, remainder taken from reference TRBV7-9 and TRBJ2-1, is DTGVSQNPRHKITKRGQNVTFRCDPISEHNRLYWYRQTLGQGPEFLTYFQNEAQLEKSRLLSDRFSAERPKGSFSTLEIQRTEQGDSAMYLCASSMTTYSTNEQFFGPGTRLTVL.

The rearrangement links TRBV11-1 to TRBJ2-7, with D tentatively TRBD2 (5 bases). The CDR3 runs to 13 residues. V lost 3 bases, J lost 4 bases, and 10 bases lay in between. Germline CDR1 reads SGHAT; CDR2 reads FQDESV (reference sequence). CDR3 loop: CASSLSRDYEQYV. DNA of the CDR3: TGTGCCAGCAGCTTGTCGAGGGATTACGAGCAGTACGTC.

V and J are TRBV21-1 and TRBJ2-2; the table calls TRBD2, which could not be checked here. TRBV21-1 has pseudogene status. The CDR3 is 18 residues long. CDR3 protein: CASRIRVSGGQNTGELFF. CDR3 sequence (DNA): TGTGCCAGCAGAATCCGGGTTAGCGGGGGCCAGAACACCGGGGAGCTGTTTTTT.

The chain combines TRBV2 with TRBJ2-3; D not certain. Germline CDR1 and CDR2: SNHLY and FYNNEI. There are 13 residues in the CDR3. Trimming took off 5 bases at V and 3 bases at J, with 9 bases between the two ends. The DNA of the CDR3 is TGTGCCAGCAGTCGGTACGGGACAGATACGCAGTATTTT. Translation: CASSRYGTDTQYF.

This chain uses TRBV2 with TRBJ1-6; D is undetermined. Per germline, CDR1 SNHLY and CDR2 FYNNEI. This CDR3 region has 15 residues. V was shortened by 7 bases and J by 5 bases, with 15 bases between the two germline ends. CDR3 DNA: TGTGCCAGCACATCAGTCTTAGCGAATAATTCACCCCTCCACTTT. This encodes CASTSVLANNSPLHF.

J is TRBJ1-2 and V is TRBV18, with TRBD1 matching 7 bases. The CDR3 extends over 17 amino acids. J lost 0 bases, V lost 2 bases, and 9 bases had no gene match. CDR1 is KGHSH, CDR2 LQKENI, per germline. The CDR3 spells CASSPSQGGVSNYGYTF. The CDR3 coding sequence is TGTGCCAGCTCACCATCGCAGGGGGGAGTATCTAACTATGGCTACACCTTC.